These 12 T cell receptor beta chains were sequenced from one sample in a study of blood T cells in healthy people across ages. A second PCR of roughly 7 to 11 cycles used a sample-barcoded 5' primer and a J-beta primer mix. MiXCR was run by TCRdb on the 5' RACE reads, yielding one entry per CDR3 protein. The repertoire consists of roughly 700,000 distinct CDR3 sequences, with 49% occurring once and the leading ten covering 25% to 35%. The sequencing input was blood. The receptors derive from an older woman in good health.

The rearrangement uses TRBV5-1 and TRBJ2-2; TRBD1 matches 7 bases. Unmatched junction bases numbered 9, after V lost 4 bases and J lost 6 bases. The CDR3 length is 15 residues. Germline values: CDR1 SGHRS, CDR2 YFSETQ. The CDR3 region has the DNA TGCGCCAGCAGCCCTACGACAGGGTTGGCCGGGGAGCTGTTTTTT. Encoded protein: CASSPTTGLAGELFF.

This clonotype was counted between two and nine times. The CDR3 region is CASSLGQGNSPLHF. The CDR3 DNA reads TGTGCCAGCAGTTTGGGACAGGGTAATTCACCCCTCCACTTT. This chain joins TRBV12-3 or TRBV12-4 and TRBJ1-6; 9 bases agree with TRBD1. With V trimmed by 3 bases and J by 6 bases, 0 bases remained unmatched. The CDR3 covers 14 residues.

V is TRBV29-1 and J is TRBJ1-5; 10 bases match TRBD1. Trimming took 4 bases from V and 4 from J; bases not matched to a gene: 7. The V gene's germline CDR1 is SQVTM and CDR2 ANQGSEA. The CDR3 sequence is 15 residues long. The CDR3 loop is CSVGQGAGKNQPQHF. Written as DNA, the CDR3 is TGCAGCGTTGGACAGGGGGCGGGTAAGAATCAGCCCCAGCATTTT.

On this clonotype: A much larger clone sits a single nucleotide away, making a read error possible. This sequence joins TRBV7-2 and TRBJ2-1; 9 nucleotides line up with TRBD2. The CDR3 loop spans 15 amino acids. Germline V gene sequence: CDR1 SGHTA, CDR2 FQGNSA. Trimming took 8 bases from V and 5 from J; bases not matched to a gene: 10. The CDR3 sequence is CASGPLSSGNNEQFF. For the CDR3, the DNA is TGTGCCAGCGGCCCCCTCTCTAGCGGGAACAATGAGCAGTTCTTC.

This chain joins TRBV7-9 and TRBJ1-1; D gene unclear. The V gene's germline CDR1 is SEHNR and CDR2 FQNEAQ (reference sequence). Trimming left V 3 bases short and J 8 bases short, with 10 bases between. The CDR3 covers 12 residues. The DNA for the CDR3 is TGTGCCAGCAGCTTCCTTCCATACGAAGCTTTCTTT. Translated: CASSFLPYEAFF.

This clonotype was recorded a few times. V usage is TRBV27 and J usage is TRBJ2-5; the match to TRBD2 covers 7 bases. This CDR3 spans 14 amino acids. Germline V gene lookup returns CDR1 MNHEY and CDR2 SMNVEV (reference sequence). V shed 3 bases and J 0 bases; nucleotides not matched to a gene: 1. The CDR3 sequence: CASSFGGYQETQYF. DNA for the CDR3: TGTGCCAGCAGTTTCGGGGGGTACCAAGAGACCCAGTACTTC.

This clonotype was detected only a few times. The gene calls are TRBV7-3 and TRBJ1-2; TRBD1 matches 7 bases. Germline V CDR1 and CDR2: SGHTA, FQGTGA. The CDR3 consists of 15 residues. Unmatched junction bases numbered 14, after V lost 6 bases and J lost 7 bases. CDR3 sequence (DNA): TGTGCCAGCAGTCTCTCGGGGACAGAGATATCTGGCTACACCTTC. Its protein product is CASSLSGTEISGYTF.

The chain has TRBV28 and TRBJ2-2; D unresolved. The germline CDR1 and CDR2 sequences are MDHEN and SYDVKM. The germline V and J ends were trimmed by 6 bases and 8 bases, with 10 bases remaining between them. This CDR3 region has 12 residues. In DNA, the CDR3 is TGTGCCAGCAGCCTTGGTTTTGGGGAGCTGTTTTTT. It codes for CASSLGFGELFF. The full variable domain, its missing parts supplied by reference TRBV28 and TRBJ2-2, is DVKVTQSSRYLVKRTGEKVFLECVQDMDHENMFWYRQDPGLGLRLIYFSYDVKMKEKGDIPEGYSVSREKKERFSLILESASTNQTSMYLCASSLGFGELFFGEGSRLTVL.

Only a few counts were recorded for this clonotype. CDR3 residues: CATGGQGAQPQHF. CDR3 coding DNA: TGTGCCACCGGGGGACAGGGGGCTCAGCCCCAGCATTTT. This chain joins TRBV2 and TRBJ1-5; the match to TRBD1 covers 12 bases. Trimming took 10 bases from V and 6 from J; bases not matched to a gene: 4. The CDR3 is 13 amino acids. Germline assignment: CDR1 SNHLY and CDR2 FYNNEI.

The CDR3 spells CASRVAGGPYNEQFF. In DNA, the CDR3 is TGCGCCAGCAGAGTAGCGGGAGGGCCTTACAATGAGCAGTTCTTC. The chain employs TRBV5-1 and TRBJ2-1; 11 positions agree with TRBD2. The CDR3 has 15 residues. From germline, CDR1 is SGHRS and CDR2 YFSETQ. The ends lost 5 bases at V and 4 bases at J; junction bases unmatched: 5. The variable domain in full, with the rest retrieved from reference TRBV5-1 and TRBJ2-1, is KAGVTQTPRYLIKTRGQQVTLSCSPISGHRSVSWYQQTPGQGLQFLFEYFSETQRNKGNFPGRFSGRQFSNSRSEMNVSTLELGDSALYLCASRVAGGPYNEQFFGPGTRLTVL.

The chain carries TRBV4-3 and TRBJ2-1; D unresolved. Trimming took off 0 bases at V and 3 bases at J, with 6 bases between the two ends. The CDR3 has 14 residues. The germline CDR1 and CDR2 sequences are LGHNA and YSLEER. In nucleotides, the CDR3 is TGCGCCAGCAGCCAAGACAGGTTCTACAATGAGCAGTTCTTC. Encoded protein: CASSQDRFYNEQFF.

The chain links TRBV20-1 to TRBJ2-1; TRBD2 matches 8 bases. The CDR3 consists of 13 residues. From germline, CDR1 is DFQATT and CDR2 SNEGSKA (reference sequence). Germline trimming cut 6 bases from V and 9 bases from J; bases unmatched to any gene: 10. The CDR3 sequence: CSALRLASGEQFF. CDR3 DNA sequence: TGCAGTGCCCTCCGACTAGCGTCGGGTGAGCAGTTCTTC.